This T cell receptor beta chain was profiled in a study of cytotoxic CD8 clonotypes in ibrutinib-treated CLL. TCRdb's copy holds only in-frame clones and misses some; the assay was immunoSEQ multiplex PCR. The repertoire holds about 140,000 clones, with around three quarters as singletons. Germline CDR1 and CDR2: MNHNS and SASEGT. The CDR3 has 14 residues. V shed 7 bases and J 1 base; nucleotides not matched to a gene: 7. This TCR was sampled from a human donor with chronic lymphocytic leukemia. The rearrangement uses TRBV6-1 and TRBJ2-7; TRBD1 agrees at 7 bases. Sequencing was performed on PBMCs, taken after 12 months of ibrutinib treatment. The CDR3 DNA follows: TGTGCCAGCACCCGACAGGGACCATCCTACGAGCAGTACTTC. Amino acids: CASTRQGPSYEQYF.